What follows are 32 T cell receptor beta chains derived from one specimen sequenced in a study of memory CD4+ T cells and cytomegalovirus serostatus. Single viable CD3+CD4+CD8-CD45RO+ cells were sorted as the memory CD4+ T cells. Libraries were prepared by immunoSEQ multiplex PCR; TCRdb keeps only in-frame clonotypes and omits some of them. The data hold 50,000 to 60,000 clones, with over 65% observed a single time. Sequencing was done on a sample of memory CD4+ T cells from blood. These receptors all come from an adult in good health and CMV-seronegative.

The rearrangement joins TRBV7-2 to TRBJ2-5; 14 bases are a match to TRBD2. Per the germline V gene, CDR1 is SGHTA and CDR2 is FQGNSA. After removal of 5 bases from V and 1 base from J, the junction contained 6 bases not matched to a gene. This CDR3 comprises 17 residues. CDR3 in DNA: TGTGCCAGCAGCCCCGGGACTAGCGGGGGAATCCAAGAGACCCAGTACTTC. Amino acid sequence: CASSPGTSGGIQETQYF.

The chain couples TRBV6-1 to TRBJ1-2; 7 positions match TRBD1. The J segment lost 6 bases and the V segment lost 6 bases, leaving 4 bases of the junction unmatched. The CDR3 is 12 residues long. Germline V gene data show CDR1 as MNHNS and CDR2 as SASEGT. Here the CDR3 reads CASRGDSHGYTF. The CDR3 DNA reads TGTGCCAGCAGAGGGGACAGTCATGGCTACACCTTC.

This clone was seen only a few times. The rearrangement links TRBV28 to TRBJ2-1, with 9 bases aligning to TRBD2. CDR1 is MDHEN and CDR2 is SYDVKM in the germline V gene. V trimming: 3 bases; J trimming: 6 bases; junction bases outside the gene matches: 18. The CDR3 is made up of 19 amino acids. CDR3: CASSFLGLAGRNSPNEQFF. In nucleotides, the CDR3 is TGTGCCAGCAGTTTTCTGGGGCTAGCGGGGAGAAATTCTCCCAATGAGCAGTTCTTC.

This rearrangement joins TRBV7-2 to TRBJ1-2, with 11 bases matching TRBD1. Germline loops: CDR1 SGHTA, CDR2 FQGNSA. This CDR3 spans 16 amino acids. Losses at the gene ends were 0 bases for V and 5 bases for J; bases not matched to a gene: 5. The CDR3 here is CASSLAPGQGVYGYTF. In DNA form, the CDR3 reads TGTGCCAGCAGCTTAGCCCCGGGACAGGGGGTTTATGGCTACACCTTC.

This clone was seen only a few times. This chain joins TRBV6-1 and TRBJ1-3; D not certain. Looked up from germline, CDR1 is MNHNS and CDR2 is SASEGT. CDR3 length equals 14 residues. V lost 2 bases to trimming and J lost 3 bases, with 8 bases between them. CDR3: CASSEWADGNTIYF. The CDR3 bases are TGTGCCAGCAGTGAATGGGCCGATGGAAACACCATATATTTT.

The chain joins TRBV6-1 to TRBJ1-6; no clear D gene. Germline CDR1 is MNHNS and CDR2 is SASEGT. Trimming shortened V by 0 bases and J by 9 bases, and 12 bases separated the two germline ends. This CDR3 is built from 15 residues. CDR3 region: CASSEAGVFRSPLHF. The CDR3 DNA follows: TGTGCCAGCAGTGAAGCTGGAGTTTTTCGTTCACCCCTCCACTTT.

V usage is TRBV30 and J usage is TRBJ1-2; D is uncertain. There are 11 residues in the CDR3. Germline V lookup: CDR1 GTSNPN, CDR2 SVGIG (reference sequence). V lost 5 bases and J 5 bases, leaving 9 bases between the germline ends. As DNA, the CDR3 is TGTGCCTGGGAACTTTCATATGGCTACACCTTC. Translating gives CAWELSYGYTF.

The rearrangement joins TRBV5-1 to TRBJ2-2; weak D call: TRBD1 (6 bases). Deletions cut 4 bases from V and 2 bases from J, with 15 bases between. The germline V gene encodes CDR1 SGHRS and CDR2 YFSETQ. This CDR3 region has 16 residues. Written as DNA, the CDR3 is TGCGCCAGCAGCACCACAGGGCGCCCCAACACCGGGGAGCTGTTTTTT. Translated: CASSTTGRPNTGELFF. Using reference TRBV5-1 and TRBJ2-2 for the parts outside the CDR3, the full variable domain is KAGVTQTPRYLIKTRGQQVTLSCSPISGHRSVSWYQQTPGQGLQFLFEYFSETQRNKGNFPGRFSGRQFSNSRSEMNVSTLELGDSALYLCASSTTGRPNTGELFFGEGSRLTVL.

The chain combines TRBV15 with TRBJ1-5; D unresolved. The V and J ends lost 1 base and 4 bases respectively, with 11 bases between them. The CDR3 covers 15 residues. The germline V gene has CDR1 LNHNV and CDR2 YYDKDF (reference sequence). CDR3 residues: CATSRGGLENQPQHF. In DNA, the CDR3 is TGTGCCACCAGCAGAGGAGGGCTGGAAAATCAGCCCCAGCATTTT.

The rearrangement joins TRBV5-1 to TRBJ2-5; D gene uncertain. V was clipped by 5 bases and J by 3 bases, with 11 bases between them. Per the germline V gene, CDR1 is SGHRS and CDR2 is YFSETQ. There are 13 residues in the CDR3. CDR3 DNA sequence: TGCGCCAGCAGTTATGACTGGGAAGAGACCCAGTACTTC. Its protein product is CASSYDWEETQYF.

This clone occurred once. The chain employs TRBV30 and TRBJ2-3; D is possibly TRBD2 (5 bases). From germline, CDR1 is GTSNPN and CDR2 SVGIG (reference sequence). This CDR3 has 13 amino acids. V lost 0 bases and J 6 bases, leaving 10 bases between the germline ends. CDR3 in amino acids: CAWSVRRLDTQYF. In DNA form, the CDR3 reads TGTGCCTGGAGTGTACGGAGGCTTGATACGCAGTATTTT.

The chain couples TRBV7-2 to TRBJ1-5; TRBD1 might be the D (5 bases). The CDR3 covers 16 residues. Trimming stripped 1 base from V and 6 bases from J, with 16 bases between. Germline CDR1 SGHTA, CDR2 FQGNSA. The CDR3 DNA reads TGTGCCAGCAGCTTAGGGGGGGGTCCGGCACGTCAGCCCCAGCATTTT. This encodes CASSLGGGPARQPQHF.

The chain carries TRBV7-9 and TRBJ2-2; D ambiguous. The CDR3 is 13 residues long. CDR1 is SEHNR and CDR2 is FQNEAQ in the germline V gene (reference sequence). V lost 5 bases to trimming and J lost 1 base, with 5 bases between them. CDR3 sequence: CASSLLNTGELFF. In DNA, the CDR3 is TGTGCCAGCAGCCTCCTGAACACCGGGGAGCTGTTTTTT.

Only a few counts were recorded for this clone. The chain employs TRBV2 and TRBJ1-6; TRBD1 matches at 10 bases. Looked up from germline, CDR1 is SNHLY and CDR2 is FYNNEI. This CDR3 contains 15 residues. V gave up 5 bases and J gave up 14 bases; unmatched junction bases: 12. The CDR3 bases are TGTGCCAGCAGTCCGGGTGGGACAGGGGCCCCATCCCTCCACTTT. Protein sequence: CASSPGGTGAPSLHF.

V is TRBV29-1 and J is TRBJ1-1; D unclear. Trimming left V 4 bases short and J 3 bases short, with 6 bases between. This CDR3 is 11 amino acids long. CDR1 SQVTM and CDR2 ANQGSEA come from the germline V gene. CDR3 in amino acids: CSVAGDTEAFF. The CDR3, as DNA: TGCAGCGTTGCTGGGGACACTGAAGCTTTCTTT.

The gene calls are TRBV5-1 and TRBJ2-7, with D tentatively TRBD2 (6 bases). Germline V gene sequence: CDR1 SGHRS, CDR2 YFSETQ. Trimming removed 1 base from V and 2 bases from J, with 19 bases in between. The CDR3 covers 17 residues. In nucleotides, the CDR3 is TGCGCCAGCAGCTTGACCCTTAGTCTCGGGGGAACCTACGAGCAGTACTTC. It translates to CASSLTLSLGGTYEQYF.

The table lists this clone with a few counts. The CDR3 sequence is CASSLMASDTDTQYF. The CDR3, as DNA: TGTGCCAGCAGCTTAATGGCTAGCGACACAGATACGCAGTATTTT. The chain uses TRBV7-2 and TRBJ2-3; tentatively, D is TRBD2 (6 bases). The CDR3 extends over 15 amino acids. CDR1 is SGHTA, CDR2 FQGNSA, per germline. With 2 bases removed from V and 2 bases from J, the gap between germline ends came to 11 bases.

This chain connects TRBV19 to TRBJ1-2, with unresolved D. The germline gives CDR1 LNHDA, CDR2 SQIVND (reference sequence). The CDR3 runs 14 residues. The germline V and J ends were trimmed by 1 base and 2 bases, with 8 bases remaining between them. The CDR3, as DNA: TGTGCCAGTAGTATAGGCGGCAGAAACTATGGCTACACCTTC. It yields the protein CASSIGGRNYGYTF.

The genes are TRBV11-2 and TRBJ2-5, with 14 bases fitting TRBD2. V was pared by 5 bases and J by 4 bases, with 9 bases of the junction left unmatched. Germline loops: CDR1 SGHAT, CDR2 FQNNGV. This CDR3 is built from 17 residues. CDR3 loop: CASSPGTSGGVLETQYF. As DNA, the CDR3 is TGTGCCAGCAGCCCCGGGACTAGCGGGGGTGTTTTAGAGACCCAGTACTTC. Based on the CDR3 plus reference TRBV11-2 and TRBJ2-5, the full variable domain is EAGVAQSPRYKIIEKRQSVAFWCNPISGHATLYWYQQILGQGPKLLIQFQNNGVVDDSQLPKDRFSAERLKGVDSTLKIQPAKLEDSAVYLCASSPGTSGGVLETQYFGPGTRLLVL.

As DNA, the CDR3 is TGTGCCAGCAGCTTTAAAAACGGGAACACTGAAGCTTTCTTT. This sequence encodes CASSFKNGNTEAFF. This chain uses TRBV5-4 with TRBJ1-1, with unresolved D. Trimming stripped 2 bases from V and 1 base from J, with 9 bases between. The CDR3 is 14 residues long. Germline CDR1 and CDR2: SGHNT and YYREEE (reference sequence).

The chain joins TRBV6-5 to TRBJ2-7; no definite D call. This CDR3 contains 14 residues. V was trimmed by 3 bases and J by 0 bases, leaving 9 bases between them. Germline V gene lookup returns CDR1 MNHEY and CDR2 SVGAGI. This CDR3 is CASSYFQSSYEQYF. CDR3 in DNA: TGTGCCAGCAGTTATTTTCAGAGCTCCTACGAGCAGTACTTC.

There are a few counts of this clone. This chain links TRBV7-8 with TRBJ2-3; no firm D call. Germline values: CDR1 SGHVS, CDR2 FQNEAQ. V gave up 1 base and J gave up 6 bases, with 5 bases separating them. CDR3 size: 12 residues. The CDR3 reads CASSLGADTQYF. CDR3 coding DNA: TGTGCCAGCAGCTTAGGGGCGGATACGCAGTATTTT.

The chain links TRBV7-9 to TRBJ1-1, with unresolved D. Deletions cut 5 bases from V and 1 base from J, with 5 bases between. Germline assignment: CDR1 SEHNR and CDR2 FQNEAQ (reference sequence). The CDR3 contains 12 residues. The CDR3, as DNA: TGTGCCAGCAGCCTGTCGAACACTGAAGCTTTCTTT. Encoded protein: CASSLSNTEAFF.

The chain carries TRBV28 and TRBJ2-6; D remains unclear. Trimming left V 5 bases short and J 0 bases short, with 5 bases between. This CDR3 is built from 14 residues. Germline V gives CDR1 MDHEN, CDR2 SYDVKM. The CDR3 reads CASSSLSGANVLTF. CDR3 coding DNA: TGTGCCAGCAGTAGTCTCTCTGGGGCCAACGTCCTGACTTTC.

V and J are TRBV5-1 and TRBJ2-6, with TRBD2 as a possible D gene (6 bases). Germline lookup yields CDR1 SGHRS and CDR2 YFSETQ. The germline V and J ends were trimmed by 4 bases and 10 bases, with 12 bases remaining between them. The CDR3 is 13 residues long. CDR3 sequence (DNA): TGCGCCAGCAGCCTAGGGACTCCGAACGTCCTGACTTTC. Translating gives CASSLGTPNVLTF. The full variable domain, rest sourced from reference TRBV5-1 and TRBJ2-6, is KAGVTQTPRYLIKTRGQQVTLSCSPISGHRSVSWYQQTPGQGLQFLFEYFSETQRNKGNFPGRFSGRQFSNSRSEMNVSTLELGDSALYLCASSLGTPNVLTFGAGSRLTVL.

The rearrangement links TRBV6-5 to TRBJ1-5; D possibly corresponds to TRBD1 (5 bases). The CDR3 has 14 residues. Trimming left V 7 bases short and J 10 bases short, with 20 bases between. CDR1 is MNHEY and CDR2 is SVGAGI in the germline V gene. The CDR3 loop is CASTSHDGTGPQHF. CDR3 nucleotide sequence: TGTGCCAGCACTTCCCACGATGGTACAGGTCCCCAGCATTTT.

This chain joins TRBV6-1 and TRBJ1-6, with D hard to call. Germline V lookup: CDR1 MNHNS, CDR2 SASEGT. The CDR3 extends over 14 amino acids. Between the trimmed V and J ends, which lost 2 bases and 14 bases, there was a span of 16 bases. CDR3 sequence (DNA): TGTGCCAGCAGTGAAAAAGGGAAAATGGTGTCCCTCCACTTT. Protein: CASSEKGKMVSLHF.

This chain joins TRBV10-3 and TRBJ2-1; D is unclear. This CDR3 has 11 residues. The V end was cut by 2 bases, the J end by 9 bases, with 5 bases between. Germline CDR1 is ENHRY and CDR2 is SYGVKD. This chain's CDR3 is CAISESGEQFF. DNA for the CDR3: TGTGCCATCAGTGAGAGTGGTGAGCAGTTCTTC.

The chain has TRBV14 and TRBJ1-4; TRBD1 agrees at 8 bases. V gave up 1 base and J gave up 7 bases; unmatched junction bases: 5. The germline CDR1 and CDR2 sequences are SGHDN and FVKESK. The CDR3 extends over 15 amino acids. CDR3 protein: CASSQVGQGSEKLFF. The CDR3 DNA sequence: TGTGCCAGCAGCCAAGTAGGACAGGGAAGTGAAAAACTGTTTTTT.

The chain combines TRBV4-1 with TRBJ1-5; TRBD1 aligns across 7 bases. The CDR3 is 16 residues long. With V trimmed by 1 base and J by 4 bases, 7 bases remained unmatched. The germline CDR1 and CDR2 sequences are MGHRA and YSYEKL. In DNA form, the CDR3 reads TGCGCCAGCAGCCAAGTACCCGCAGGGGGGAATCAGCCCCAGCATTTT. Translation gives CASSQVPAGGNQPQHF.

The chain employs TRBV7-9 and TRBJ2-5, with 7 bases matching TRBD1. The ends lost 5 bases at V and 1 base at J; junction bases unmatched: 7. The CDR3 sequence is 15 residues long. In germline, CDR1 is SEHNR, CDR2 FQNEAQ (reference sequence). CDR3 in DNA: TGTGCCAGCAGCCCCGCCTGGACAGGCCAAGAGACCCAGTACTTC. Its protein product is CASSPAWTGQETQYF.

The chain links TRBV2 to TRBJ1-4, with no clear D. Germline assignment: CDR1 SNHLY and CDR2 FYNNEI. The CDR3 is 15 residues long. The V end lost 3 bases, the J end lost 4 bases, and 12 bases lay between the germline ends. This CDR3 reads CASSESGNLNEKLFF. In DNA, the CDR3 is TGTGCCAGCAGTGAGTCGGGAAACCTTAATGAAAAACTGTTTTTT.